The next 27 T cell receptor beta chains were all read from a single sample in a study of T cell changes during pregnancy in multiple sclerosis. The assay was immunoSEQ multiplex PCR, and TCRdb's table has in-frame clones only and misses some. The sample lists tens of thousands of clones, 80% to 95% occurring once. The source was peripheral blood, collected in the second trimester of pregnancy. The receptors originated from a female donor with multiple sclerosis, enrolled in a pregnancy study.

This clone was seen once. The chain uses TRBV28 and TRBJ2-1; perhaps TRBD1 as D (6 bases). CDR1 and CDR2 from the germline V gene are MDHEN and SYDVKM. Trimming removed 3 bases at V and 7 bases at J, with 16 bases between. CDR3 size: 15 residues. CDR3 nucleotides: TGTGCCAGCAGTTTTGCGACATTGAGGGGGAATGAGCAGTTCTTC. Encoded protein: CASSFATLRGNEQFF.

The rearrangement uses TRBV11-3 and TRBJ2-3, with D possibly TRBD1 on 5 matching bases. Trimming took 3 bases from V and 3 from J, leaving 13 bases between them. This CDR3 spans 15 amino acids. The germline V gene has CDR1 SGHNT and CDR2 YENEEA. The CDR3 region is CASSLHQGGTDTQYF. CDR3 in DNA: TGTGCCAGCAGCTTGCATCAGGGTGGGACAGATACGCAGTATTTT.

The chain is built from TRBV9 and TRBJ1-6; 7 positions match TRBD1. CDR3 length equals 13 residues. Trimming took 3 bases from V and 7 from J; bases not matched to a gene: 1. CDR1 SGDLS and CDR2 YYNGEE come from the germline V gene. CDR3 coding DNA: TGTGCCAGCAGCGGGACAGGCAATTCACCCCTCCACTTT. This gives the protein CASSGTGNSPLHF.

The rearrangement links TRBV19 to TRBJ2-2, with TRBD2 as a possible D gene (6 bases). V lost 7 bases to trimming and J lost 0 bases, with 21 bases between them. This CDR3 spans 18 amino acids. The germline CDR1 and CDR2 sequences are LNHDA and SQIVND (reference sequence). Here the CDR3 DNA reads TGTGCCAGTAACCCATGGAAGTTCGGCGGGACGAACACCGGGGAGCTGTTTTTT. This gives the protein CASNPWKFGGTNTGELFF.

This chain connects TRBV30 to TRBJ2-3, with TRBD2 matching over 12 bases. V was clipped by 5 bases and J by 4 bases; unmatched bases: 7. CDR1 is GTSNPN, CDR2 SVGIG, per germline (reference sequence). There are 15 residues in the CDR3. The CDR3, as DNA: TGTGCCTGGGCGTTACTAGCGGGGGGAGCAGATACGCAGTATTTT. It specifies CAWALLAGGADTQYF.

The chain is built from TRBV19 and TRBJ1-5; a weak D match, TRBD1 (6 bases). This CDR3 spans 15 amino acids. Germline assignment: CDR1 LNHDA and CDR2 SQIVND (reference sequence). V lost 11 bases and J lost 1, with 18 bases in between. The CDR3 DNA is TGTGCCTCACAAGAGTCCCAGGGGAGCAATCAGCCCCAGCATTTT. Protein: CASQESQGSNQPQHF.

This chain joins TRBV6-4 and TRBJ2-3; tentatively, D is TRBD1 (5 bases). Trimming stripped 4 bases from V and 1 base from J, with 6 bases between. This CDR3 contains 13 residues. CDR1 and CDR2 from the germline V gene are MRHNA and SNTAGT. The CDR3 protein is CASSVGGTDTQYF. The CDR3 bases are TGTGCCAGCAGTGTAGGGGGCACAGATACGCAGTATTTT.

This chain uses TRBV4-3 with TRBJ2-1, with a tentative D call TRBD2 (5 bases). V dropped 1 base and J dropped 2 bases, with 9 bases sitting between them. The CDR3 runs 15 residues. Germline values: CDR1 LGHNA, CDR2 YSLEER. CDR3 residues: CASSQVDSAYNEQFF. DNA of the CDR3: TGCGCCAGCAGCCAAGTGGACTCCGCCTACAATGAGCAGTTCTTC.

This chain connects TRBV9 to TRBJ2-7; TRBD1 matches at 7 bases. With 1 base clipped from V and 6 bases from J, the junction kept 10 bases outside the gene matches. The CDR3 is 15 amino acids. Germline V CDR1 and CDR2: SGDLS, YYNGEE. Here the CDR3 reads CASSVMAGGVIEQYF. CDR3 nucleotides: TGTGCCAGCAGCGTAATGGCAGGGGGAGTCATCGAGCAGTACTTC.

The V gene is TRBV9, the J gene TRBJ2-2; possible D gene TRBD1, 5 bases. From germline, CDR1 is SGDLS and CDR2 YYNGEE. The CDR3 length is 15 residues. Deletions cut 0 bases from V and 6 bases from J, with 12 bases between. The CDR3 bases are TGTGCCAGCAGCGTAGCCTCAGGGTGGGCCGGGGAGCTGTTTTTT. This sequence encodes CASSVASGWAGELFF.

The rearrangement uses TRBV27 and TRBJ2-7; the match to TRBD2 covers 8 bases. V shed 1 base, J shed 1 base, and the junction held 3 bases outside the gene matches. Germline V lookup: CDR1 MNHEY, CDR2 SMNVEV (reference sequence). The CDR3 sequence is 15 residues long. CDR3 protein: CASSLYREGSYEQYF. In nucleotides, the CDR3 is TGTGCCAGCAGTTTATACCGGGAGGGTTCCTACGAGCAGTACTTC.

CDR3 sequence: CASSFDREGGNTGELFF. For the CDR3, the DNA is TGTGCCAGCAGCTTCGATCGGGAGGGGGGGAACACCGGGGAGCTGTTTTTT. The chain joins TRBV7-9 to TRBJ2-2; TRBD2 agrees at 8 bases. This CDR3 is built from 17 residues. With 3 bases clipped from V and 1 base from J, the junction kept 7 bases outside the gene matches. The germline V gene encodes CDR1 SEHNR and CDR2 FQNEAQ (reference sequence). Based on the CDR3 plus reference TRBV7-9 and TRBJ2-2, the full variable domain is DTGVSQNPRHKITKRGQNVTFRCDPISEHNRLYWYRQTLGQGPEFLTYFQNEAQLEKSRLLSDRFSAERPKGSFSTLEIQRTEQGDSAMYLCASSFDREGGNTGELFFGEGSRLTVL.

The J gene is TRBJ1-2, the V gene TRBV5-4, with D possibly matching TRBD1 (5 bases). Deletions cut 4 bases from V and 5 bases from J, with 12 bases between. CDR3 length: 13 residues. Germline assignment: CDR1 SGHNT and CDR2 YYREEE (reference sequence). CDR3 sequence: CASSPGRQYGYTF. The CDR3 DNA reads TGTGCCAGCAGCCCCGGCCGACAGTATGGCTACACCTTC.

The J gene is TRBJ1-1, the V gene TRBV30; unclear D gene. CDR1 GTSNPN and CDR2 SVGIG come from the germline V gene (reference sequence). V gave up 2 bases and J gave up 5 bases, with 9 bases separating them. The CDR3 is 12 amino acids. CDR3 protein: CAWSPPGTEAFF. In DNA, the CDR3 is TGTGCCTGGAGTCCCCCGGGGACTGAAGCTTTCTTT.

The chain links TRBV7-9 to TRBJ2-7; 7 bases agree with TRBD1. Germline loops: CDR1 SEHNR, CDR2 FQNEAQ (reference sequence). V shed 5 bases and J 3 bases; nucleotides not matched to a gene: 7. This CDR3 has 14 residues. The CDR3 loop reads CASSRLGTDYEQYF. The CDR3 nucleotides read TGTGCCAGCAGCCGCCTCGGGACAGACTACGAGCAGTACTTC.

This clone was counted once. The chain carries TRBV7-8 and TRBJ1-2, with D maybe TRBD1 (6 bases). Per the germline V gene, CDR1 is SGHVS and CDR2 is FQNEAQ. Trimming shortened V by 3 bases and J by 8 bases, and 16 bases separated the two germline ends. This CDR3 comprises 14 residues. The CDR3: CASSLAHRDYGYTF. In nucleotides, the CDR3 is TGTGCCAGCAGCTTGGCCCACAGGGATTACGGCTACACCTTC.

The chain links TRBV18 to TRBJ2-1, with D possibly TRBD2 on 5 matching bases. The germline V and J ends were trimmed by 3 bases and 1 base, with 7 bases remaining between them. Germline CDR1 KGHSH, CDR2 LQKENI. This CDR3 is built from 14 residues. The CDR3 nucleotides read TGTGCCAGCTCACCCGAGGGTTCCTACAATGAGCAGTTCTTC. Translated, it gives CASSPEGSYNEQFF.

The chain uses TRBV28 and TRBJ2-7; 11 bases align to TRBD2. The V segment lost 0 bases and the J segment 4 bases; nucleotides outside the gene matches: 8. CDR3 size: 17 residues. CDR1 MDHEN and CDR2 SYDVKM come from the germline V gene. The CDR3 DNA sequence: TGTGCCAGCAGTTTATGTGGACTAGCGGGTGCTGGGTACGAGCAGTACTTC. The encoded protein is CASSLCGLAGAGYEQYF.

The V call is TRBV30, the J call TRBJ2-7; 9 bases are a match to TRBD2. V was pared by 0 bases and J by 3 bases, with 6 bases of the junction left unmatched. The CDR3 totals 15 residues. Germline assignment: CDR1 GTSNPN and CDR2 SVGIG (reference sequence). The CDR3 region is CAWSVSRTSDYEQYF. CDR3 bases: TGTGCCTGGAGTGTATCGCGGACTAGCGACTACGAGCAGTACTTC.

This chain joins TRBV6-5 and TRBJ2-2, with a tentative D call TRBD2 (5 bases). Germline CDR1 and CDR2: MNHEY and SVGAGI. Trimming left V 10 bases short and J 7 bases short, with 16 bases between. The CDR3 is 13 amino acids. The DNA of the CDR3 is TGTGCCACCTCAAGGAGGCGAGGCGGGGAGCTGTTTTTT. Translated: CATSRRRGGELFF.

The rearrangement links TRBV27 to TRBJ2-7; D unclear. CDR1 MNHEY and CDR2 SMNVEV come from the germline V gene (reference sequence). The length of the CDR3 is 13 residues. The V end lost 4 bases, the J end lost 7 bases, and 14 bases lay between the germline ends. In DNA form, the CDR3 reads TGTGCCAGCAGTTCCGTGATTGCGAGTGAGCAGTACTTC. Its translation: CASSSVIASEQYF.

The genes are TRBV7-8 and TRBJ2-5; 9 bases match TRBD1. The germline gives CDR1 SGHVS, CDR2 FQNEAQ. The CDR3 covers 15 residues. Germline trimming cut 1 base from V and 4 bases from J; bases unmatched to any gene: 4. CDR3 coding DNA: TGTGCCAGCAGCTTAGACAGGGGGCATGGAGAGACCCAGTACTTC. This sequence encodes CASSLDRGHGETQYF.

J is TRBJ1-2 and V is TRBV6-1; 8 bases map to TRBD1. CDR1 and CDR2 from the germline V gene are MNHNS and SASEGT. The V gene end was trimmed by 6 bases and the J gene end by 7 bases; junction bases not matched to a gene: 10. The CDR3 sequence is 14 residues long. Written as DNA, the CDR3 is TGTGCCAGCAGCTCCGGACAGGGAGCAATTGGCTACACCTTC. Protein sequence: CASSSGQGAIGYTF.

The V gene is TRBV6-6, the J gene TRBJ2-2; perhaps TRBD1 as D (5 bases). Germline assignment: CDR1 MNHNY and CDR2 SVGAGI (reference sequence). The CDR3 sequence is 16 residues long. Trimming pared 7 bases from V and 5 bases from J, leaving 20 bases between. In nucleotides, the CDR3 is TGTGCCAGCACCCCCCGACAGATTCAAGTGACCGGGGAGCTGTTTTTT. Translation: CASTPRQIQVTGELFF.

V is TRBV29-1 and J is TRBJ2-3; D perhaps matches TRBD2 (6 bases). Trimming shortened V by 7 bases and J by 2 bases, and 16 bases separated the two germline ends. CDR3 length equals 14 residues. CDR1 and CDR2 from the germline V gene are SQVTM and ANQGSEA. The CDR3 loop reads CSAPGLEHTDTQYF. The CDR3 DNA sequence: TGCAGCGCTCCGGGACTCGAACACACAGATACGCAGTATTTT.

This clone is a singleton in its sample. The chain joins TRBV15 to TRBJ2-3, with D possibly being TRBD2 (6 bases). The length of the CDR3 is 16 residues. The germline V gene has CDR1 LNHNV and CDR2 YYDKDF (reference sequence). V was clipped by 0 bases and J by 7 bases, with 17 bases between them. The CDR3 DNA reads TGTGCCACCAGCAGAGAGATTTGGAGGGCCAGATATACGCAGTATTTT. Protein: CATSREIWRARYTQYF.

CDR3 residues: CASSLGAHQETQYF. CDR3 in DNA: TGTGCCAGCAGTTTAGGGGCCCACCAAGAGACCCAGTACTTC. The chain is built from TRBV28 and TRBJ2-5; D is perhaps TRBD1 (5 bases). The germline V and J ends were trimmed by 2 bases and 0 bases, with 7 bases remaining between them. From germline, CDR1 is MDHEN and CDR2 SYDVKM. The CDR3 spans 14 residues.